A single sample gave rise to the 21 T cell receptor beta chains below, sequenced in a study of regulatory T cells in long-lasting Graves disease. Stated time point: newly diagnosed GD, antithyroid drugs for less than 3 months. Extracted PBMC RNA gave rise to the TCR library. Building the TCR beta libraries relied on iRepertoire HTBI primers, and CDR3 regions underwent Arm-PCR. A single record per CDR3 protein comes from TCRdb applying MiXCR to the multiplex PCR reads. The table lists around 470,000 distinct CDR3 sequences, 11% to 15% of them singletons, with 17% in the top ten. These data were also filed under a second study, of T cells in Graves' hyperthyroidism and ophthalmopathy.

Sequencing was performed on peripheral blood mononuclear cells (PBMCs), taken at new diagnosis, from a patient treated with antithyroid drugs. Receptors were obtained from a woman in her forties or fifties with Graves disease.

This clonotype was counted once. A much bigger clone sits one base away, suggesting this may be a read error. The CDR3 here is CATACEERGLPEAFF. In DNA form, the CDR3 reads TGTGCCACTGCCTGCGAAGAAAGGGGCCTGCCTGAAGCTTTCTTT. The chain couples TRBV6-2 or TRBV6-3 to TRBJ1-1; a possible D gene is TRBD1 (5 bases). This CDR3 is built from 15 residues. Trimming took off 10 bases at V and 6 bases at J, with 24 bases between the two ends. Germline V gene lookup returns CDR1 MNHEY and CDR2 SVGEGT.

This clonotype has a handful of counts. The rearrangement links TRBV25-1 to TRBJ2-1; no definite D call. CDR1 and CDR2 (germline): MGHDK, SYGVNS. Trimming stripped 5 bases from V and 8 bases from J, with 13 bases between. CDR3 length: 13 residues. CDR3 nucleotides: TGTGCCAGCAGTCCAACCTCCTTTTATGAGCAGTTCTTC. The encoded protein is CASSPTSFYEQFF.

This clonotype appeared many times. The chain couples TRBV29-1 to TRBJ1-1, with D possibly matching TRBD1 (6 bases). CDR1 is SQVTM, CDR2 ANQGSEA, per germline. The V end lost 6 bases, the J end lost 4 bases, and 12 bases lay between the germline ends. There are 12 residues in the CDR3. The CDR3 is CSVARGATEAFF. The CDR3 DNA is TGCAGCGTGGCAAGGGGGGCCACTGAAGCTTTCTTT.

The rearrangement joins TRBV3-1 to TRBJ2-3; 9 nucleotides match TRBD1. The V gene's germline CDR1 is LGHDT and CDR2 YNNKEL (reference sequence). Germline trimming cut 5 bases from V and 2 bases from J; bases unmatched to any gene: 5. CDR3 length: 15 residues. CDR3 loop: CASSLQGANTDTQYF. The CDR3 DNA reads TGTGCCAGCAGCTTACAGGGGGCTAACACAGATACGCAGTATTTT.

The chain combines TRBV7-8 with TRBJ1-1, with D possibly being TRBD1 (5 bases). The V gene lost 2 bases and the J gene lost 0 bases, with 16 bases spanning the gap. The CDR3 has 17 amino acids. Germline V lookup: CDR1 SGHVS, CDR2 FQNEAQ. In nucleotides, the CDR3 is TGTGCCAGCAGCTTATTTCGTAGGGGTGGGGTGAACACTGAAGCTTTCTTT. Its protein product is CASSLFRRGGVNTEAFF.

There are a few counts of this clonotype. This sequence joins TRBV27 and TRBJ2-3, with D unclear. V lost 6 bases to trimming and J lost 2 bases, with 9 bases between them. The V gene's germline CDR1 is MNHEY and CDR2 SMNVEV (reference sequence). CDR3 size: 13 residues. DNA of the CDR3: TGTGCCAGCAGCCATTATCCCACAGATACGCAGTATTTT. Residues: CASSHYPTDTQYF.

The CDR3 DNA is TGTGCCACCACGCCGGGACAAGTGAACACCGGGGAGCTGTTTTTT. Encoded protein: CATTPGQVNTGELFF. The chain carries TRBV6-2 or TRBV6-3 and TRBJ2-2; tentatively, D is TRBD1 (6 bases). The length of the CDR3 is 15 residues. CDR1 is MNHEY, CDR2 SVGEGT, per germline. The V gene lost 10 bases and the J gene lost 1 base, with 16 bases spanning the gap.

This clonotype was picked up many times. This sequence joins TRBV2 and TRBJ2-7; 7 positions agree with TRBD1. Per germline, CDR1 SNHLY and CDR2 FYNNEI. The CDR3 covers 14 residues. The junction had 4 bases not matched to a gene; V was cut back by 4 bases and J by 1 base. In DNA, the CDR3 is TGTGCCAGCAGTGGACAGGGTTCATCCTACGAGCAGTACTTC. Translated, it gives CASSGQGSSYEQYF.

This chain's CDR3 is CASSIMVAGEAKFF. The CDR3, as DNA: TGTGCCAGTAGTATAATGGTAGCGGGAGAGGCCAAGTTCTTC. V and J are TRBV19 and TRBJ2-1; 9 nucleotides agree with TRBD2. The CDR3 has 14 amino acids. J gave up 14 bases and V 2 bases, and 10 bases lay outside the gene matches. Germline lookup yields CDR1 LNHDA and CDR2 SQIVND (reference sequence). Drawing the rest from reference TRBV19 and TRBJ2-1, the complete variable domain is DGGITQSPKYLFRKEGQNVTLSCEQNLNHDAMYWYRQDPGQGLRLIYYSQIVNDFQKGDIAEGYSVSREKKESFPLTVTSAQKNPTAFYLCASSIMVAGEAKFFGPGTRLTVL.

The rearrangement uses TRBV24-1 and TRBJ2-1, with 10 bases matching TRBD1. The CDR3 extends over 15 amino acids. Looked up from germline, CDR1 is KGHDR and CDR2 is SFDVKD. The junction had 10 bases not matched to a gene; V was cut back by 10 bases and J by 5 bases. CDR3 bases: TGTGCCACAGCAGCGACAGGGGGCGAGGACAATGAGCAGTTCTTC. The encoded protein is CATAATGGEDNEQFF.

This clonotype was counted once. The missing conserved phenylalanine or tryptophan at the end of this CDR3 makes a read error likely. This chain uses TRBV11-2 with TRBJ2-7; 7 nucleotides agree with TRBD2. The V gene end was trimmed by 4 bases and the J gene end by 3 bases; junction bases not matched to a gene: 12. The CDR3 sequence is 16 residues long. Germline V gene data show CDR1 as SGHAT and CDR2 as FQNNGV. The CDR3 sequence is CASSSLTSRSIYEQYL. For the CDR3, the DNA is TGTGCCAGCAGCTCGCTGACTAGCAGGAGTATCTACGAGCAGTACCTC.

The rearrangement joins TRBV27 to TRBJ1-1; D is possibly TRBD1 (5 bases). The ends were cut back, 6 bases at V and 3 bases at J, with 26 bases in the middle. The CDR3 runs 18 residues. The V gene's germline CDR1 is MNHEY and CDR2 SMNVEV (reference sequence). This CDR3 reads CASSPRTGKGLKYTEAFF. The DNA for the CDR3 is TGTGCCAGCAGCCCCCGCACAGGAAAGGGTTTAAAGTACACTGAAGCTTTCTTT.

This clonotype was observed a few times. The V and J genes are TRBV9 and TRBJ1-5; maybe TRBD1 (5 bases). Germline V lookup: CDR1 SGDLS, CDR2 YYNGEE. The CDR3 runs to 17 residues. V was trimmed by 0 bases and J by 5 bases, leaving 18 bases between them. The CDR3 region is CASSVGDTTVNDQPQHF. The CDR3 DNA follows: TGTGCCAGCAGCGTAGGAGACACGACAGTGAATGATCAGCCCCAGCATTTT.

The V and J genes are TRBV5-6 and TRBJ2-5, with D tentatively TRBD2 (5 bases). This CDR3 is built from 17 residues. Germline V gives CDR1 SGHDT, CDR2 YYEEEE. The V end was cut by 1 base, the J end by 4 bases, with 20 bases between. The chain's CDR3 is CASSLWENSVRGETQYF. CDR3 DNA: TGTGCCAGCAGCTTGTGGGAAAACAGTGTTCGGGGAGAGACCCAGTACTTC.

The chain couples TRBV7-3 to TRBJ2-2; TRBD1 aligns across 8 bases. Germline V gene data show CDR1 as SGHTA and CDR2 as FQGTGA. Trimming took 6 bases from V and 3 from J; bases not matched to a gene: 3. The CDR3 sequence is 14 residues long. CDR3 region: CASSPDRDTGELFF. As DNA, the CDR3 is TGTGCCAGCAGTCCGGACAGGGACACCGGGGAGCTGTTTTTT.

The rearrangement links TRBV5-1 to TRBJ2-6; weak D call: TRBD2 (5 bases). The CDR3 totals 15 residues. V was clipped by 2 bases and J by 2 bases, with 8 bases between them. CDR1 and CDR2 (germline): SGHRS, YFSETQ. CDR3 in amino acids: CASSFGVPGANVLTF. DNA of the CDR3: TGCGCCAGCAGCTTCGGGGTCCCTGGGGCCAACGTCCTGACTTTC. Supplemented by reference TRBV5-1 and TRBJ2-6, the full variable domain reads KAGVTQTPRYLIKTRGQQVTLSCSPISGHRSVSWYQQTPGQGLQFLFEYFSETQRNKGNFPGRFSGRQFSNSRSEMNVSTLELGDSALYLCASSFGVPGANVLTFGAGSRLTVL.

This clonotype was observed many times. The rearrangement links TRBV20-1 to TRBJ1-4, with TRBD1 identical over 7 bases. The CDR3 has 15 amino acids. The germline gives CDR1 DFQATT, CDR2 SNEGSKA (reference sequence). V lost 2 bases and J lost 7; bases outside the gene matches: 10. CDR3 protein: CSARRTGAPPEKLFF. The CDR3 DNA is TGCAGTGCTAGACGGACAGGCGCCCCACCTGAAAAACTGTTTTTT.

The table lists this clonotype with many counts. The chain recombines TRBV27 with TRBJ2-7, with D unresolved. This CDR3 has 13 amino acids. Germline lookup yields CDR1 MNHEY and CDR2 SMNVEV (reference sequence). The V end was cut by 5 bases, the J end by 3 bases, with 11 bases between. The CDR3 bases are TGTGCCAGCAGTCCCCCGAACAGCTACGAGCAGTACTTC. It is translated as CASSPPNSYEQYF.

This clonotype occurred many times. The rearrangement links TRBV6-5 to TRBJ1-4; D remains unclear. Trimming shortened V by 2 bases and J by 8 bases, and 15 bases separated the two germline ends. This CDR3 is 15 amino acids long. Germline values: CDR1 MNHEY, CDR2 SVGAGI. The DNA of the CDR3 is TGTGCCAGCAGTTACGCCGGAACCCGGGAAGAAAAACTGTTTTTT. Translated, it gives CASSYAGTREEKLFF.

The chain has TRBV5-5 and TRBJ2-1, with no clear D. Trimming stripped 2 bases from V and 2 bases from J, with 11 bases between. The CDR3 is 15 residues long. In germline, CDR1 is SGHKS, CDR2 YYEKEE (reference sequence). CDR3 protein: CASSFTAVPYNEQFF. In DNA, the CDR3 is TGTGCCAGCAGCTTTACCGCGGTCCCCTACAATGAGCAGTTCTTC. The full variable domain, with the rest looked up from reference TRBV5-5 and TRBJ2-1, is DAGVTQSPTHLIKTRGQQVTLRCSPISGHKSVSWYQQVLGQGPQFIFQYYEKEERGRGNFPDRFSARQFPNYSSELNVNALLLGDSALYLCASSFTAVPYNEQFFGPGTRLTVL.

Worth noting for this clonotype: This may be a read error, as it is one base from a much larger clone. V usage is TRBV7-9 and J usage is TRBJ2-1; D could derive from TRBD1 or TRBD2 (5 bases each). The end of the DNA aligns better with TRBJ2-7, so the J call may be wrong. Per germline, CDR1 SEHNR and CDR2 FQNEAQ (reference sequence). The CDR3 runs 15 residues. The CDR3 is CASSLERGVGDEQYF. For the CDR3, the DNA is TGTGCCAGCAGCTTAGAGAGGGGTGTCGGCGATGAGCAGTACTTC.